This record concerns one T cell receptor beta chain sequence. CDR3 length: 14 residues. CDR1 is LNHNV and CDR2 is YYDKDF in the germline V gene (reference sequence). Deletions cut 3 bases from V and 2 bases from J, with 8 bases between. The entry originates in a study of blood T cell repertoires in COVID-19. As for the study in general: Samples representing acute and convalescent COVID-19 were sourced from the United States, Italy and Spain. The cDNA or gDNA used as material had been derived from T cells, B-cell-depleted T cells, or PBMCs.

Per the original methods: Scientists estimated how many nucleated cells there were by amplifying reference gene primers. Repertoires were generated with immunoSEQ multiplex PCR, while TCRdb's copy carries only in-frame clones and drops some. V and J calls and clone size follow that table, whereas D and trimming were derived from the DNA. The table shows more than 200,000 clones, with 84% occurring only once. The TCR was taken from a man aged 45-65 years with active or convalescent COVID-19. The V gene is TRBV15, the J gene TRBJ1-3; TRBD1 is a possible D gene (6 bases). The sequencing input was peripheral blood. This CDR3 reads CATSSTGTGNTIYF. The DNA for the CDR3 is TGTGCCACCAGCAGCACAGGGACTGGAAACACCATATATTTT.